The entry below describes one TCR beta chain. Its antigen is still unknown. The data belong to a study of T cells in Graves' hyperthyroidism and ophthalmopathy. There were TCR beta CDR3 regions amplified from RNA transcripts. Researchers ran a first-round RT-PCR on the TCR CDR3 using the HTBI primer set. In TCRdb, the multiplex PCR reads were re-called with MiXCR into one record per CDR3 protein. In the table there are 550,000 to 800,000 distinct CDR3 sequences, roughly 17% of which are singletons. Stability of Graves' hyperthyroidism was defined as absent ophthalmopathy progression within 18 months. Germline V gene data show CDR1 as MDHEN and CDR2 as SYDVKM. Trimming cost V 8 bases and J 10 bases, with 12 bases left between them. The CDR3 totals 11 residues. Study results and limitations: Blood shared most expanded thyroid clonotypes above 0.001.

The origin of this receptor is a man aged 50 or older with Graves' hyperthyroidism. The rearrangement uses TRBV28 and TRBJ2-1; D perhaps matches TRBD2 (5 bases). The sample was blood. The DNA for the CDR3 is TGTGCCAGCGCCCTTAGCGACGAGCAGTTCTTC. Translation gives CASALSDEQFF.